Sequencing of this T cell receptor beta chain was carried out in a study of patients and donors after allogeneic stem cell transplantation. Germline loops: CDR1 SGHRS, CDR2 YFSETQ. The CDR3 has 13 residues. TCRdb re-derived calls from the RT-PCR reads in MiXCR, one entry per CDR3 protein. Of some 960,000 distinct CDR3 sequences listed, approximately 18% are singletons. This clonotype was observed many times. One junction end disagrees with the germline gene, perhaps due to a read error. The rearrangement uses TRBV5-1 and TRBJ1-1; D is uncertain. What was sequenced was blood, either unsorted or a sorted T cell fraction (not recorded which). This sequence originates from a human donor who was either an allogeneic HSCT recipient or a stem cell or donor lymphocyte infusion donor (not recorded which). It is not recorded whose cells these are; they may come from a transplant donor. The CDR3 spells CASSSGMNTEAFF. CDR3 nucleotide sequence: TGTGCCAGCAGTTCTGGGATGAACACTGAAGCTTTCTTT.